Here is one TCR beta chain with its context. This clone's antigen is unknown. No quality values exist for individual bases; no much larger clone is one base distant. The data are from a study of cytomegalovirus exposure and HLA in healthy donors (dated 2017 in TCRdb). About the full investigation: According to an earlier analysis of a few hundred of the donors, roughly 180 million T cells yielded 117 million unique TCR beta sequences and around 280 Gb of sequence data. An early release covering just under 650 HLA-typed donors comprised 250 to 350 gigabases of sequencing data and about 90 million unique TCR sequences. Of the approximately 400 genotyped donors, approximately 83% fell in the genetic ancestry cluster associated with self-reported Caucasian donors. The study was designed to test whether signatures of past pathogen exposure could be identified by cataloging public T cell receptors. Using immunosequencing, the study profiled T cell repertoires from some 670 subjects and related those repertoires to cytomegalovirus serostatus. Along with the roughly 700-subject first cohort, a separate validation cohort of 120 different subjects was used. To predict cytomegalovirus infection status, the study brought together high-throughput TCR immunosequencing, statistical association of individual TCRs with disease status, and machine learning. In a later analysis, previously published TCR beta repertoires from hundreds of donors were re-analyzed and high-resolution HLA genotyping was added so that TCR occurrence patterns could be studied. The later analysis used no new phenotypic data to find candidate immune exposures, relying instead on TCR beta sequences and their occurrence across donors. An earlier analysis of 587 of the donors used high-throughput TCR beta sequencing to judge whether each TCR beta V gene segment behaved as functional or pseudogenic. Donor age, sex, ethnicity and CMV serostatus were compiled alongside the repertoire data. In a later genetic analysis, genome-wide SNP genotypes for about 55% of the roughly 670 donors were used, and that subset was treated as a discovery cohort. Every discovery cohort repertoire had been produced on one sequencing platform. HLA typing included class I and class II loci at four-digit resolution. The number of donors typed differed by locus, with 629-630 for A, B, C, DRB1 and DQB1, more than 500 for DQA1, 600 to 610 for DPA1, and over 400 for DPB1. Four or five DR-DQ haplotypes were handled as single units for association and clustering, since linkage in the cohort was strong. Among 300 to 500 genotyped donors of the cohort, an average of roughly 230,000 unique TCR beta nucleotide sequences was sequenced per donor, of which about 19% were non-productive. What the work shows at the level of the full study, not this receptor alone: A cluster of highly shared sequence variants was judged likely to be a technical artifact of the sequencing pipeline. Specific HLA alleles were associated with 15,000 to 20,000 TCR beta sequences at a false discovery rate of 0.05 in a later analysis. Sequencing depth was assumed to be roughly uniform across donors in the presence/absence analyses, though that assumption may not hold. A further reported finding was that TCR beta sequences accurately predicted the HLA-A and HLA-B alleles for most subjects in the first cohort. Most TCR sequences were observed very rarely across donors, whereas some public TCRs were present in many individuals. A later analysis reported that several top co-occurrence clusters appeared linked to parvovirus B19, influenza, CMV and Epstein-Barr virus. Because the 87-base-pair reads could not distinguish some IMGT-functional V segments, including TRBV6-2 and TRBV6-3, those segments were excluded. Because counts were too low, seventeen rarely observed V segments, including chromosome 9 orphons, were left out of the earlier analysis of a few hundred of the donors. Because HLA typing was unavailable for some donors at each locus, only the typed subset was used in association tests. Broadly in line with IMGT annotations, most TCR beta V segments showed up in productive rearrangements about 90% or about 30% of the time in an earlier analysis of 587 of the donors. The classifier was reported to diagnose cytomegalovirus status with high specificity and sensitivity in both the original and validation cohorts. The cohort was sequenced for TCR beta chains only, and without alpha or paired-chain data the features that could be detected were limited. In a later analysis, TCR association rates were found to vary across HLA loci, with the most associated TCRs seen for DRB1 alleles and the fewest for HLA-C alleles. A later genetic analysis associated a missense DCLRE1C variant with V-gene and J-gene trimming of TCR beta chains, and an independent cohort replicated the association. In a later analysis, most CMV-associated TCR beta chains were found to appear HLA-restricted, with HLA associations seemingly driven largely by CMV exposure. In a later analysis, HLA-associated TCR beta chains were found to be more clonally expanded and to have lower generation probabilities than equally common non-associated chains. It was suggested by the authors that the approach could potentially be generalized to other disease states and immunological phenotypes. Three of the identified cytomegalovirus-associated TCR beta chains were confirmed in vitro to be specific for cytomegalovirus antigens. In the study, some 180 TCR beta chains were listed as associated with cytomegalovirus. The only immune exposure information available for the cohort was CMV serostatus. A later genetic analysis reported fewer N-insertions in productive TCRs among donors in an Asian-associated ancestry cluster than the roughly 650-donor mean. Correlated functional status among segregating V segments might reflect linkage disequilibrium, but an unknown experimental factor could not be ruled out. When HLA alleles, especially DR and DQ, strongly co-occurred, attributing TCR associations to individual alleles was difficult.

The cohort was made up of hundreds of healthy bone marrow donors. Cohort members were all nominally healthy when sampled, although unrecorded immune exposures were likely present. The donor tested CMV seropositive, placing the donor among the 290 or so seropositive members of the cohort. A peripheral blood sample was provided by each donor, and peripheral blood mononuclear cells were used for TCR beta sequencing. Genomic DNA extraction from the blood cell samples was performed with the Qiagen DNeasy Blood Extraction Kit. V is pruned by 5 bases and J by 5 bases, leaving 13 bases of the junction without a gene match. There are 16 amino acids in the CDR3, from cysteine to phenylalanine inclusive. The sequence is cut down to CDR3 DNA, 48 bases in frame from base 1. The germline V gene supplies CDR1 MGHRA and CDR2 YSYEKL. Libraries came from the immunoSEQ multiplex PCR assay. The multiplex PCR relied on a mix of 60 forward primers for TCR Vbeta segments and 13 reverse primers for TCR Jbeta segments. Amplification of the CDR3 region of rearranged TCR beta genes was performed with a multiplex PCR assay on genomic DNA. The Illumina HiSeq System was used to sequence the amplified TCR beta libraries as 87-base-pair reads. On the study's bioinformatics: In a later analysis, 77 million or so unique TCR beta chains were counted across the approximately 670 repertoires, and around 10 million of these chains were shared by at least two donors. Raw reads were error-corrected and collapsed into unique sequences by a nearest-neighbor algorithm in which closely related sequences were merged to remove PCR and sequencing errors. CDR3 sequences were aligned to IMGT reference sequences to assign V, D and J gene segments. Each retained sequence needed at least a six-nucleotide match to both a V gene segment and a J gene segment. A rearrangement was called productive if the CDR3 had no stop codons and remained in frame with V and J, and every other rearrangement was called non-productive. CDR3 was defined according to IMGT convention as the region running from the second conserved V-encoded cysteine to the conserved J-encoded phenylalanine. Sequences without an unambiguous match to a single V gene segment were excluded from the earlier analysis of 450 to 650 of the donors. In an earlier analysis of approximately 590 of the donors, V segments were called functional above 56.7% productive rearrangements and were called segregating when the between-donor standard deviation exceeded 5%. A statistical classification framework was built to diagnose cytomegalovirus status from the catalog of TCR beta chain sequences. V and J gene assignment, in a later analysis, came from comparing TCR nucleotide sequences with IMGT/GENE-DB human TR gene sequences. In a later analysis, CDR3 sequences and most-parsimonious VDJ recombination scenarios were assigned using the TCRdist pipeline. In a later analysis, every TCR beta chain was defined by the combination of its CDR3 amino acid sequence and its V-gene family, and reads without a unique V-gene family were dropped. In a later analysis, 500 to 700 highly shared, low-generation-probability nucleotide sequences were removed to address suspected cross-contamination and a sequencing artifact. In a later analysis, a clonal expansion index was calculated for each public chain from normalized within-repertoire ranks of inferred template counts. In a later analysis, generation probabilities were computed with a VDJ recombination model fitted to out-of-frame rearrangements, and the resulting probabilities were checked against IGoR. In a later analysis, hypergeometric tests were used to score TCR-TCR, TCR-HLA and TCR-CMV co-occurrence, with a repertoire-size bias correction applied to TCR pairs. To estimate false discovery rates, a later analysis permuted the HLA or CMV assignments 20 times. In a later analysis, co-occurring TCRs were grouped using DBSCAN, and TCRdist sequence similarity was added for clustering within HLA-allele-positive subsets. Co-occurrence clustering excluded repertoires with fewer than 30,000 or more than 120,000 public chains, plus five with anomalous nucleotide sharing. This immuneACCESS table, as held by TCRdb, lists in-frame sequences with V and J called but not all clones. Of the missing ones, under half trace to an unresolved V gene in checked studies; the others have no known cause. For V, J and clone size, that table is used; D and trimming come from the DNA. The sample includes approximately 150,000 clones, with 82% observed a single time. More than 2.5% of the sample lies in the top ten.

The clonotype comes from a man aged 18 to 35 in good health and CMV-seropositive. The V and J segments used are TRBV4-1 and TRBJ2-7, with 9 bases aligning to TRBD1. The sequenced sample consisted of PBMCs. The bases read TGCGCCAGCAGCGCAAGTTTCTCGAGACAGGGGGACGAGCAGTACTTC. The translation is CASSASFSRQGDEQYF.